The 18 T cell receptor beta chains below were found in one sample sequenced in a study of T cell clonality in common variable immunodeficiency. Measured with immunoSEQ multiplex PCR; TCRdb has only the in-frame clones, and not every one. Sampling found around 42,000 clones, none seen once. Input material: peripheral blood mononuclear cells. Receptors originate from a person aged 18-70 years in good health.

The DNA read from the CDR3 is TGTGCCAGCGGGAAGGGGGCGAGCACCGGGGAG. Residues: CASGKGASTGE. The entire CDR3 reads CASGKGASTGELFF. This rearrangement joins TRBV2 to TRBJ2-2, with 7 bases that match TRBD1. The read stops 3 residues short of the end of the CDR3; the missing end is completed from the germline J gene. Germline CDR1 and CDR2: SNHLY and FYNNEI. J lost 4 bases, V lost 8 bases, and 7 bases had no gene match. The CDR3 runs to 14 residues.

In its sample, this clone was seen many times. The sequenced fragment ends 3 residues before the CDR3 boundary, so the rest is inferred from the germline J gene. The chain has TRBV29-1 and TRBJ1-1; no reliable D call. Trimming took 1 base from V and 1 from J, leaving 13 bases between them. CDR1 is SQVTM and CDR2 is ANQGSEA in the germline V gene. This CDR3 comprises 15 residues. CDR3: CSVEGAPGRNTEAFF. The DNA read from the CDR3 is TGCAGCGTTGAAGGAGCCCCGGGTCGGAACACTGAA.

This clone occurred a few times. The read halts 3 residues ahead of the CDR3 end, with the missing end drawn from the germline J gene. J is TRBJ2-7 and V is TRBV4-2; perhaps TRBD1 as D (5 bases). Trimming removed 2 bases at V and 5 bases at J, with 19 bases between. The CDR3 contains 16 residues. CDR1 and CDR2 from the germline V gene are LGHNA and YNFKEQ. The CDR3 DNA, read in part, is TGTGCCAGCAGCCAACGTGGTCCGACAGCTCGGGACGAG. Its protein is CASSQRGPTARDE. The complete CDR3 sequence is CASSQRGPTARDEQYF.

There are many counts of this clone. The CDR3 end falls 3 residues outside the read, so it is completed with the germline J gene. The chain couples TRBV5-6 to TRBJ2-5; TRBD1 is a possible D gene (6 bases). The germline V and J ends were trimmed by 4 bases and 2 bases, with 9 bases remaining between them. Germline V gene lookup returns CDR1 SGHDT and CDR2 YYEEEE. CDR3 length equals 13 residues. The DNA read from the CDR3 is TGTGCCAGCAGCCACAGGGTACAAGAGACC. Translation: CASSHRVQET. The complete CDR3 reads CASSHRVQETQYF.

Many counts were recorded for this clone. Sequencing ends 3 residues short of the CDR3 end; the germline J gene provides the rest. This chain links TRBV19 with TRBJ1-3, with D possibly matching TRBD1 (6 bases). The germline gives CDR1 LNHDA, CDR2 SQIVND (reference sequence). The CDR3 runs to 15 residues. The V end was cut by 8 bases, the J end by 2 bases, with 16 bases between. CDR3 DNA (partial): TGTGCCAGTCGGAACACAGGGAACCCTGGAAACACC. As protein: CASRNTGNPGNT. In full, the CDR3 is CASRNTGNPGNTIYF.

This clone was counted at least ten times. The read falls 3 residues short of the CDR3 end, and the missing part is taken from the germline J gene. V is TRBV18 and J is TRBJ2-5; perhaps TRBD1 as D (6 bases). CDR3 length equals 17 residues. The V end was cut by 3 bases, the J end by 2 bases, with 19 bases between. Germline CDR1 is KGHSH and CDR2 is LQKENI. The DNA read from the CDR3 is TGTGCCAGCTCACCCCGGGCCCCAGGTGGGACACAAGAGACC. Translation: CASSPRAPGGTQET. The whole CDR3 sequence is CASSPRAPGGTQETQYF.

The sample holds many counts of this clone. The read falls 3 residues short of the CDR3 end, and the missing part is taken from the germline J gene. The chain has TRBV5-5 and TRBJ1-1; 7 bases agree with TRBD1. This CDR3 comprises 13 residues. CDR1 is SGHKS, CDR2 YYEKEE, per germline (reference sequence). The junction had 6 bases not matched to a gene; V was cut back by 4 bases and J by 6 bases. Partial CDR3 DNA: TGTGCCAGCAGCCGGACAGGCCGCCCTGAA. Amino acids: CASSRTGRPE. Given in full, the CDR3 is CASSRTGRPEAFF.

This clone was recorded at least ten times. The DNA ends 3 residues before the CDR3 does, and the rest of the CDR3 is filled in from the germline J gene. The rearrangement uses TRBV5-1 and TRBJ1-2; D is perhaps TRBD1 (6 bases). This CDR3 comprises 18 residues. Germline CDR1 SGHRS, CDR2 YFSETQ. The V end was cut by 3 bases, the J end by 4 bases, with 25 bases between. Incomplete CDR3 DNA: TGCGCCAGCAGCTCGAATCGTCCCTCGGACAGTCGGGTCTATGGC. Translation: CASSSNRPSDSRVYG. The complete CDR3 reads CASSSNRPSDSRVYGYTF.

This clone came up many times. The read halts 3 residues ahead of the CDR3 end, with the missing end drawn from the germline J gene. The genes are TRBV20-1 and TRBJ2-7; 7 bases line up with TRBD1. Trimming took 6 bases from V and 3 from J; bases not matched to a gene: 8. The CDR3 spans 13 residues. Germline V gene lookup returns CDR1 DFQATT and CDR2 SNEGSKA (reference sequence). Partial CDR3 DNA: TGCAGTGCCCGCTTTCCAGGGGGCTACGAG. It specifies CSARFPGGYE. The whole CDR3 protein is CSARFPGGYEQYF.

This clone was recorded many times. The missing CDR3 end, 3 residues past where the read stops, is filled in from the germline J gene. This chain links TRBV29-1 with TRBJ2-3; D not resolved. The germline gives CDR1 SQVTM, CDR2 ANQGSEA. Between the trimmed V and J ends, which lost 4 bases and 6 bases, there was a span of 11 bases. The CDR3 contains 12 residues. CDR3: CSVALLSDTQYF. Incomplete CDR3 DNA: TGCAGCGTTGCTCTCCTCTCTGATACG.

This clone was recorded many times. The read is 3 residues too short to cover the CDR3 end, so that end is filled in from the germline J gene. The chain uses TRBV20-1 and TRBJ2-7, with a tentative D call TRBD1 (6 bases). The CDR3 extends over 14 amino acids. The germline CDR1 and CDR2 sequences are DFQATT and SNEGSKA (reference sequence). The germline V and J ends were trimmed by 0 bases and 4 bases, with 13 bases remaining between them. Partial CDR3 DNA: TGCAGTGCTAGAGATTGGGGGACACCATACGAG. Protein: CSARDWGTPYE. The CDR3 as a whole reads CSARDWGTPYEQYF.

This clone was detected many times. Coverage ceases 3 residues before the CDR3 finishes, and the germline J gene fills in the end. J is TRBJ1-4 and V is TRBV5-6, with unresolved D. The V and J ends lost 1 base and 3 bases respectively, with 10 bases between them. CDR1 SGHDT and CDR2 YYEEEE come from the germline V gene. The CDR3 runs to 15 residues. The CDR3 DNA, read in part, is TGTGCCAGCAGCTTGTTTCAGGCGCCTAATGAAAAA. It specifies CASSLFQAPNEK. The full CDR3 sequence reads CASSLFQAPNEKLFF. The full variable domain, in which reference TRBV5-6 and TRBJ1-4 provide the parts outside the CDR3, is DAGVTQSPTHLIKTRGQQVTLRCSPKSGHDTVSWYQQALGQGPQFIFQYYEEEERQRGNFPDRFSGHQFPNYSSELNVNALLLGDSALYLCASSLFQAPNEKLFFGSGTQLSVL.

This clone is classed as medium-sized (0.01 to 0.1%). The read ends 3 residues shy of where the CDR3 ends; the end is completed using the germline J gene. This chain uses TRBV20-1 with TRBJ2-2; a weak D match, TRBD2 (6 bases). The CDR3 covers 14 residues. Between the trimmed V and J ends, which lost 1 base and 3 bases, there was a span of 9 bases. Looked up from germline, CDR1 is DFQATT and CDR2 is SNEGSKA (reference sequence). CDR3 DNA (partial): TGCAGTGCTAGAGTTAGCGGAGACACCGGGGAG. Amino acid sequence: CSARVSGDTGE. The CDR3 in full is CSARVSGDTGELFF.

This clone was found many times. The sequenced part of the CDR3 DNA is TGCAGTGCCCCACTAGCGGGGACCACCGGGGAG. Protein sequence: CSAPLAGTTGE. The entire CDR3 is CSAPLAGTTGELFF. The rearrangement joins TRBV20-1 to TRBJ2-2, with 10 bases matching TRBD2. The read ends 3 residues before the CDR3 terminus; that terminus is restored from the germline J gene. CDR3 length: 14 amino acids. The trim removed 6 bases at V and 4 bases at J, leaving 5 bases unmatched. The germline V gene encodes CDR1 DFQATT and CDR2 SNEGSKA (reference sequence).

This clone is deemed medium-sized. The read stops 3 residues short of the end of the CDR3; the missing end is completed from the germline J gene. The chain combines TRBV2 with TRBJ2-1; perhaps TRBD1 as D (12 bases). CDR1 is SNHLY, CDR2 FYNNEI, per germline. The CDR3 runs 15 residues. V dropped 11 bases and J dropped 7 bases, with 24 bases sitting between them. The part of the CDR3 DNA that was read is TGTGCCGGGGACAGGGGGCCTAGCGGGGGGAATGAG. It specifies CAGDRGPSGGNE. The full-length CDR3 reads as CAGDRGPSGGNEQFF.

This clone has just a few counts. The read gets to within 3 residues of the CDR3 end, and the germline J gene fills in the rest. The chain has TRBV2 and TRBJ1-3, with 7 bases lining up with TRBD1. The V gene end was trimmed by 8 bases and the J gene end by 1 base; junction bases not matched to a gene: 5. In germline, CDR1 is SNHLY, CDR2 FYNNEI. This CDR3 comprises 14 residues. CDR3 loop: CASHYRGSGNTIYF. Incomplete CDR3 DNA: TGTGCCAGCCACTACAGGGGATCTGGAAACACC.

The sample holds many counts of this clone. From the germline J gene comes the end of the CDR3, since the read stops 3 residues before it. V is TRBV5-1 and J is TRBJ1-4, with 7 positions matching TRBD1. The CDR3 spans 15 residues. After removal of 5 bases from V and 3 bases from J, the junction contained 7 bases not matched to a gene. Germline V gene lookup returns CDR1 SGHRS and CDR2 YFSETQ. The CDR3 spells CASRKTGAPNEKLFF. CDR3 DNA, as far as it was read: TGCGCCAGCAGGAAAACAGGGGCCCCTAATGAAAAA.

This clone came up many times. The read ends 3 residues early relative to the CDR3; the germline J gene fills the gap. The chain employs TRBV5-1 and TRBJ2-5, with unresolved D. V shed 2 bases and J shed 5 bases, with 7 bases lying between them. The CDR3 length is 12 residues. Germline-derived CDR1 and CDR2 are SGHRS and YFSETQ. The CDR3 loop is CASSFEVETQYF. CDR3 DNA, as far as it was read: TGCGCCAGCAGCTTTGAGGTGGAGACC. Filled out from reference TRBV5-1 and TRBJ2-5, the complete variable domain reads KAGVTQTPRYLIKTRGQQVTLSCSPISGHRSVSWYQQTPGQGLQFLFEYFSETQRNKGNFPGRFSGRQFSNSRSEMNVSTLELGDSALYLCASSFEVETQYFGPGTRLLVL.